This T cell receptor beta chain is from a study of beta chain features in type 1 diabetes. Reverse transcription of all isolated RNA meant that expressed TCRB transcripts were sequenced. TCRdb's copy holds only in-frame clones and misses some; the assay was immunoSEQ multiplex PCR. The sample consists of 600,000 to 650,000 clones, 15% to 18% of them appearing once. The CDR3 contains 15 residues. V shed 4 bases, J shed 4 bases, and the junction held 8 bases outside the gene matches. CDR1 SGHRS and CDR2 YFSETQ come from the germline V gene. CD45RO/CCR7/CD25/CD127/CD95/CD27 staining was used to isolate CD4+ naive, central memory, regulatory and stem cell-like memory cells by sorting.

The specimen sequenced was naive CD4+ T cells from blood. The receptor comes from a young man in good health. The gene calls are TRBV5-1 and TRBJ1-5; the match to TRBD1 covers 7 bases. In DNA, the CDR3 is TGCGCCAGCAGCCGAGGGACAGAAAGAAATCAGCCCCAGCATTTT. The encoded protein is CASSRGTERNQPQHF.